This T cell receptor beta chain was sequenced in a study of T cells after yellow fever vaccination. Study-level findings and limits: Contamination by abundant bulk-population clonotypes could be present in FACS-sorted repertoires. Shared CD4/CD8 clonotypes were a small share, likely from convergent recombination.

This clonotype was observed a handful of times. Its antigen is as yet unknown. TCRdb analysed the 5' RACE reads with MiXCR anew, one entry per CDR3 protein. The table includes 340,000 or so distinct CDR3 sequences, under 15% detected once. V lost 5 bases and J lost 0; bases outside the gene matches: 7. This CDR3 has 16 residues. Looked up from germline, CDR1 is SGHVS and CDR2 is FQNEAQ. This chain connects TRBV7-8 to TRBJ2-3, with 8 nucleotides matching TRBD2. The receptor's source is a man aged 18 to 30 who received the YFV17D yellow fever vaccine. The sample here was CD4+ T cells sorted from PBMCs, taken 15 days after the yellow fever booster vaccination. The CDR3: CASSRSIAGSTDTQYF. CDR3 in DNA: TGTGCCAGCAGCCGATCAATAGCGGGGAGCACAGATACGCAGTATTTT. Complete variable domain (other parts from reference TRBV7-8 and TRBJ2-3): GAGVSQSPRYKVAKRGQDVALRCDPISGHVSLFWYQQALGQGPEFLTYFQNEAQLDKSGLPSDRFFAERPEGSVSTLKIQRTQQEDSAVYLCASSRSIAGSTDTQYFGPGTRLTVL.